The text below deals with one T cell receptor beta chain. This clonotype was counted between two and nine times. Its specific antigen is unknown. Base qualities are not recorded, but no much larger clone differs from it by a single base. The meaning of the sample's time point label: healthy volunteer bleed at 2 weeks. Total RNA was isolated from unfractionated whole blood collected in Tempus Blood RNA tubes. As TCR sequencing controls, roughly five healthy volunteers were used, with blood taken at day 0, 2 weeks and 6 weeks. This entry belongs to a study of human T cells and chemical hapten exposure (dated by TCRdb to the early 2020s). In the study overall: Libraries were combined into a pool for sequencing, and differences in TCR yield between samples came mainly from small differences in library volumes within the pool. This study followed changes in the peripheral blood TCR repertoire in vivo during primary and secondary sensitization of alopecia patients to the hapten diphenylcyclopropenone (DPC). From each blood RNA sample, both TCR alpha and TCR beta chains were sequenced. Study-wide findings and limitations: Repeated subsampling changed both the strength of the expansion versus patch-test correlation and the threshold at which the correlation became significant. No change with DPC sensitization was found in the number of TCRs above 1 in 1000 frequency, and no evidence of global repertoire structure alterations was found.

The receptor library was made with RACE. The instrument was a NextSeq 500. Library preparation attached unique molecular identifiers to individual cDNA molecules for quantitative, reproducible TCR counting. Concerning the study's data processing: A median of roughly 100,000 TCRs per sample was observed, with a range of about 20,000 to 750,000. The Decombinator software suite was used to annotate the V, J and CDR3 of the TCR reads. To make PS versus PT1 abundance plots, every sample was subsampled to the same number of TCRs (28,000). TCRs were defined as expanded if absent before sensitization and observed at least eight times at the 2-week time point. The public sequencing data were trimmed at Q25 with fastp and processed into clonotypes with MiXCR by TCRdb, which kept only in-frame beta chains. Every entry covers one CDR3 protein and lists the most common genes and DNA from its rows. TCRdb, not the authors, supplied the V and J calls. For this sample there are about 130,000 distinct CDR3 sequences; approximately 9.5% appear just once. Of the sample, 1.5% to 2% is held by the ten largest clones.

Material for sequencing was whole blood. The origin of this receptor is a male donor in good health. Some clones in this sample may be carry-over from other donors' samples.

The CDR3 loop reads CASSSLSKNNEQFF. The DNA is as follows: TGTGCCAGCAGCTCCCTATCGAAAAACAATGAGCAGTTCTTC. The sequence links TRBV7-8 to TRBJ2-1; the D gene assignment is ambiguous. Including the terminal cysteine and phenylalanine, the CDR3 comprises 14 residues. Just the 42-base CDR3 DNA is kept, in frame starting at base 1. Trimming at the junction amounts to 4 bases on V and 5 bases on J, and the germline ends lie 12 bases apart. Sequences SGHVS (CDR1) and FQNEAQ (CDR2) are obtained from the germline V gene.